Reported below is one TCR beta chain. What it binds is not known. These data are taken from a study of Graves' ophthalmopathy and Graves' hyperthyroidism. Patients with other autoimmune diseases, uncontrolled infections, pregnancy or lactation were excluded. A diagnosis was made from clinical symptoms together with serum thyroxine, TRAb, thyroid ultrasound and orbital computed tomography. The PBMC fraction was derived from around 9.4 ml of fresh peripheral blood. V was pared by 6 bases and J by 7 bases, with 9 bases between. The CDR3 has 12 amino acids. The germline V gene has CDR1 MNHEY and CDR2 SVGEGT. Findings and caveats of the study: Most thyroid clonotypes with frequency above 0.001 were detected in blood too.

Transcripts of RNA were the source for amplifying TCR beta CDR3 regions. Following a first-round RT-PCR that used HTBI primers, a second-round multiplex PCR was carried out. TCRdb re-called the multiplex PCR reads through MiXCR, storing one row per CDR3 protein. The sample has some 170,000 distinct CDR3 sequences, around 39% seen once. The genes are TRBV6-2 or TRBV6-3 and TRBJ2-2; D remains ambiguous. This receptor was obtained from a man in his thirties or forties with Graves' ophthalmopathy. Sequenced: peripheral blood. As DNA, the CDR3 is TGTGCCAGCAGACCGGTGGGCGGGGAGCTGTTTTTT. Translated, it gives CASRPVGGELFF.